This T cell receptor (beta chain) was profiled in a study of Tregs in tolerant kidney transplant recipients. Repertoires were generated with immunoSEQ multiplex PCR, while TCRdb's copy carries only in-frame clones and drops some. Of 84,000 or so clones in the sample, approximately 93% were seen once. Related graft donors supplied nonmyeloablative bone marrow transplants, and mixed chimerism was transient. The receptor was derived from a human patient who received a combined kidney and bone marrow transplant. Some T cells may be the graft donor's. Material: CD4+ T cells from blood (PBMCs), obtained 12 months after the transplant.

For the CDR3, the DNA is TGTGCCACAAAGGACAGGGAGGGAGAGACCCAGTACTTC. It is translated as CATKDREGETQYF. The chain carries TRBV10-3 and TRBJ2-5; a weak D match, TRBD1 (8 bases). The germline V and J ends were trimmed by 10 bases and 4 bases, with 16 bases remaining between them. The CDR3 is 13 residues long. Looked up from germline, CDR1 is ENHRY and CDR2 is SYGVKD.